The entry that follows covers one T cell receptor (beta chain) sequence. Its specific antigen is unknown. Per-nucleotide qualities are absent, and no much larger clonotype sits a single base away. The data stem from a study of cytomegalovirus exposure and HLA in healthy donors (dated by TCRdb to between 2016 and 2019). For the study in its entirety: In an earlier analysis of fewer than 750 of the donors, 276 Gb of sequence data and 120 million or so unique TCR beta sequences from 150 million to 200 million T cells were reported. Typing coverage varied by locus: 629-630 donors for A, B, C, DRB1 and DQB1; roughly 510 for DQA1; 606 for DPA1; around 490 for DPB1. To predict cytomegalovirus infection status, the study combined high-throughput TCR immunosequencing, statistical association of individual TCRs with disease status, and machine learning. The later analysis used no new phenotypic data to find candidate immune exposures, relying instead on TCR beta sequences and their occurrence across donors. Besides the first cohort of roughly 660 subjects, a separate validation cohort made up of roughly 120 different subjects was used. The genetic ancestry cluster associated with self-reported Caucasian donors included roughly 84% of the 398 genotyped donors. Because of strong linkage in the cohort, a few DR-DQ haplotypes were treated as single units for association and clustering. The study profiled the T cell repertoires of hundreds of subjects by immunosequencing and related them to cytomegalovirus serostatus. A later genetic analysis took genome-wide SNP genotypes for about 65% of the 666 donors and used that subset as a discovery cohort. The study aimed to test whether signatures of past pathogen exposure could be identified by cataloging public T cell receptors. Across some 400 genotyped donors of the cohort, an average of approximately 240,000 unique TCR beta nucleotide sequences per donor were sequenced, and approximately 19% of those sequences were non-productive. HLA typing covered class I and class II loci at four-digit resolution. Alongside the repertoire data, information on donor age, sex, ethnicity and CMV serostatus was compiled. All discovery cohort repertoires had been generated on a single sequencing platform. An earlier analysis of 450 to 750 of the donors used high-throughput TCR beta sequencing to judge whether each TCR beta V gene segment behaved as functional or pseudogenic. Approximately 310 gigabases of sequencing data and 78 million or so unique TCR sequences were included in an early release covering about 620 HLA-typed donors. In a later analysis, previously published TCR beta repertoires from 666 donors were re-analyzed and high-resolution HLA genotyping was added so that TCR occurrence patterns could be studied.

The research as a whole found: An association between a missense DCLRE1C variant and V-gene and J-gene trimming of TCR beta chains was found in a later genetic analysis and replicated in an independent cohort. The classifier was reported to diagnose cytomegalovirus status with high specificity and sensitivity in both the original and validation cohorts. The authors suggested that the approach could potentially be generalized to other disease states and immunological phenotypes. In a later analysis, the rate of TCR association differed among HLA loci, with DRB1 alleles having the most associated TCRs and HLA-C alleles having the fewest. Strong co-occurrence of HLA alleles, especially DR and DQ, made assigning TCR associations to individual alleles difficult. A cluster of highly shared sequence variants was judged likely to represent a technical artifact of the sequencing pipeline. Linkage disequilibrium might explain the correlated functional status among segregating V segments, but an unknown experimental factor could not be excluded. The study gave a list of about 150 TCR beta chains associated with cytomegalovirus. According to a later analysis, most CMV-associated TCR beta chains appeared to be HLA-restricted, and the HLA associations seemed to be driven largely by CMV exposure. A later analysis found that HLA-associated TCR beta chains were more clonally expanded and had lower generation probabilities than equally common non-associated chains. Because HLA typing was unavailable for some donors at each locus, only the typed subset was used in association tests. The 87-base-pair reads could not distinguish some IMGT-functional V segments, including TRBV6-2 and TRBV6-3, so those segments were excluded. Only TCR beta chains were sequenced in this cohort, and the absence of alpha or paired-chain data limited detectable features. Roughly 17 rarely observed V segments, including chromosome 9 orphons, were excluded from the earlier analysis of about 600 of the donors because counts were too low. In an earlier analysis of around 600 of the donors, most TCR beta V segments appeared in productive rearrangements about 87% or about 30% of the time, broadly matching IMGT annotations. In vitro tests confirmed that a few of the cytomegalovirus-associated TCR beta chains recognize cytomegalovirus antigens. A further reported finding was that TCR beta sequences accurately predicted the HLA-A and HLA-B alleles for most subjects in the first cohort. The presence/absence analyses assumed that sequencing depth was roughly uniform across donors, and that assumption may not be true. In a later analysis, 15,000 to 20,000 TCR beta sequences were associated with specific HLA alleles at a false discovery rate of 0.05. Most TCR sequences were observed very rarely across donors, whereas some public TCRs were present in many individuals. A later genetic analysis reported fewer N-insertions in productive TCRs among donors in an Asian-associated ancestry cluster than the approximately 700-donor mean. The only immune exposure information available for the cohort was CMV serostatus. In a later analysis, several top co-occurrence clusters were reported to appear linked to parvovirus B19, influenza, CMV and Epstein-Barr virus.

The cohort was made up of under 800 healthy bone marrow donors. At the time of sampling, every cohort member was nominally healthy, though immune exposures that went unrecorded were likely present. The donor was CMV seronegative and was included in the group of a few hundred seronegative cohort members. A peripheral blood sample was provided by each donor, and peripheral blood mononuclear cells were used for TCR beta sequencing. Genomic DNA extraction from the blood cell samples was performed with the Qiagen DNeasy Blood Extraction Kit. Library prep was done by the immunoSEQ multiplex PCR assay. For the multiplex PCR, a mixture combining 60 forward primers for TCR Vbeta segments and 13 reverse primers for TCR Jbeta segments was used. A multiplex PCR assay on genomic DNA amplified the CDR3 region of rearranged TCR beta genes. The amplified TCR beta libraries were sequenced on the Illumina HiSeq System as 87-base-pair reads. On the authors' methods: In a later analysis, roughly 80 million unique TCR beta chains were counted across the 650 to 750 repertoires, and approximately 11 million of these chains were shared by at least two donors. Raw reads were error-corrected and collapsed into unique sequences by a nearest-neighbor algorithm in which closely related sequences were merged to remove PCR and sequencing errors. CDR3 sequences were aligned to IMGT reference sequences to assign V, D and J gene segments. Each retained sequence needed at least a six-nucleotide match to both a V gene segment and a J gene segment. Rearrangements were classified as productive when the CDR3 lacked stop codons and remained in frame with V and J, and all other rearrangements were classified as non-productive. Following IMGT convention, CDR3 was defined as the stretch from the second conserved V-encoded cysteine to the conserved J-encoded phenylalanine. The earlier analysis of fewer than 700 of the donors excluded sequences that lacked an unambiguous match to a single V gene segment. An earlier analysis of roughly 590 of the donors called V segments functional above 56.7% productive rearrangements and segregating when the between-donor standard deviation exceeded 5%. To diagnose cytomegalovirus status from the catalog of TCR beta chain sequences, a statistical classification framework was built. In a later analysis, TCR nucleotide sequences were compared against IMGT/GENE-DB human TR gene sequences so that V and J genes could be assigned. Using the TCRdist pipeline, a later analysis assigned CDR3 sequences along with most-parsimonious VDJ recombination scenarios. In a later analysis, every TCR beta chain was defined by the combination of its CDR3 amino acid sequence and its V-gene family, and reads without a unique V-gene family were dropped. In a later analysis, nearly 600 highly shared, low-generation-probability nucleotide sequences were removed to address suspected cross-contamination and a sequencing artifact. In a later analysis, a clonal expansion index for each public chain was calculated from normalized within-repertoire ranks of inferred template counts. In a later analysis, generation probabilities were computed using a VDJ recombination model fitted to out-of-frame rearrangements, and the results were checked against IGoR. In a later analysis, hypergeometric tests were used to score TCR-TCR, TCR-HLA and TCR-CMV co-occurrence, with a repertoire-size bias correction applied to TCR pairs. False discovery rates were estimated in a later analysis by permuting HLA or CMV assignments 20 times. A later analysis grouped co-occurring TCRs with DBSCAN, adding TCRdist sequence similarity when clustering within HLA-allele-positive subsets. Co-occurrence clustering excluded repertoires with fewer than 30,000 or more than 120,000 public chains, plus five with anomalous nucleotide sharing. Not all clones reach the TCRdb copy of this immuneACCESS table, which keeps in-frame sequences only. Checked studies attribute under half of the gap to unresolved V genes and leave the rest unexplained. V, J and clone size derive from that table, while D and trimming were established from the DNA sequence. Recorded for this sample are about 100,000 clones; roughly 74% of them occurred a single time. The ten largest clones represent approximately 2.1% of the sample.

Per the germline V gene (reference sequence), LNHNV is the CDR1 and YYDKDF is the CDR2. V loses 0 bases at its end and J loses 0 bases; junction bases beyond the gene matches: 17. The CDR3 goes from the cysteine to the phenylalanine over 20 residues. Only the CDR3 DNA is retained, 60 bases long and in frame from the first base. Sequencing used PBMCs. The sequence links TRBV15 to TRBJ2-7, with TRBD2 identical over 7 junction bases. The receptor comes from a woman aged 40 to 50 in good health and CMV-seronegative. The DNA reads as follows: TGTGCCACCAGCAGAGATCCTAAGGACGGAACTAGCGTCCACTCCTACGAGCAGTACTTC. Translation gives CATSRDPKDGTSVHSYEQYF. The CDR3, completed at both ends by the reference TRBV15 and TRBJ2-7 genes, gives the full variable domain DAMVIQNPRYQVTQFGKPVTLSCSQTLNHNVMYWYQQKSSQAPKLLFHYYDKDFNNEADTPDNFQSRRPNTSFCFLDIRSPGLGDTAMYLCATSRDPKDGTSVHSYEQYFGPGTRLTVT.